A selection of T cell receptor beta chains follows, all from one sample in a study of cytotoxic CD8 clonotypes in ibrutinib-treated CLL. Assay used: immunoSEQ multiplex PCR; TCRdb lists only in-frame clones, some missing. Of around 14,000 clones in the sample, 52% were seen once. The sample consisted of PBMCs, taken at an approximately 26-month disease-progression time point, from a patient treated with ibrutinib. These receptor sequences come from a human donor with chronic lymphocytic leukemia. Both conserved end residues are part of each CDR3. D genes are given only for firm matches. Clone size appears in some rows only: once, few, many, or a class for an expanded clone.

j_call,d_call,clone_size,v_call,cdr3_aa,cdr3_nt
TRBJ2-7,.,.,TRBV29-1,CSVDDTYEQYF,TGCAGCGTTGATGACACTTACGAGCAGTACTTC
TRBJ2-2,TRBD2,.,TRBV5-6,CASSNLAGVRTGELFF,TGTGCCAGCAGCAACTTAGCGGGGGTACGGACCGGGGAGCTGTTTTTT
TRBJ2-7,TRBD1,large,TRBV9,CASSVQTGGIDEQYF,TGTGCCAGCAGCGTTCAGACAGGGGGCATCGACGAGCAGTACTTC
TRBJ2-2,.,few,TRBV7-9,CASSLFGELFF,TGTGCCAGCAGCTTGTTCGGGGAGCTGTTTTTT
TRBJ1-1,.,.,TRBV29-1,CSVVQKNTEAFF,TGCAGCGTTGTTCAGAAGAACACTGAAGCTTTCTTT
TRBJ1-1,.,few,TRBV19,CASSITDFGGNTEAFF,TGTGCCAGTAGTATAACGGACTTCGGTGGGAACACTGAAGCTTTCTTT
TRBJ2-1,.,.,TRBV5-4,CASSLGNEQFF,TGTGCCAGCAGCTTGGGTAATGAGCAGTTCTTC
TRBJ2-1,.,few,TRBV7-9,CASSLSSNEQFF,TGTGCCAGCAGCTTAAGTAGCAATGAGCAGTTCTTC
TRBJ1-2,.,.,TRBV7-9,CASSASLWDYGYTF,TGTGCCAGCAGCGCCAGTCTTTGGGACTATGGCTACACCTTC
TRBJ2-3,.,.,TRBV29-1,CSVEEGGDSTDTQYF,TGCAGCGTTGAAGAGGGAGGAGATAGCACAGATACGCAGTATTTT
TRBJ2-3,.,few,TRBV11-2,CASSLELGTDTQYF,TGTGCCAGCAGCTTAGAATTGGGGACAGATACGCAGTATTTT
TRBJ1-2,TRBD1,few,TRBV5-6,CASSSLETGNYGYTF,TGTGCCAGCAGTTCTCTCGAGACAGGGAACTATGGCTACACCTTC
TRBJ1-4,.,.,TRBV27,CASSRSGATNEKLFF,TGTGCCAGCAGTCGCTCAGGGGCAACTAATGAAAAACTGTTTTTT
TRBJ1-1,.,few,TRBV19,CASSLHGNTEAFF,TGTGCCAGTAGTTTACACGGGAACACTGAAGCTTTCTTT
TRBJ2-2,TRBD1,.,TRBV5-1,CASSLGQGGGTGELFF,TGCGCCAGCAGCCTAGGACAGGGCGGTGGCACCGGGGAGCTGTTTTTT